Ten or more counts support the clone carrying this T cell receptor beta chain. These data come from a study of regulatory T cells in long-lasting Graves disease. The time point here: persistent/refractory GD, antithyroid drugs over 5 years with positive TRAb. Generation of the TCR library employed RNA extracted from PBMCs. Graves' disease diagnosis relied on American Thyroid Association guidelines. Sequencing libraries for TCR beta were prepared with iRepertoire HTBI primers and Arm-PCR of CDR3 regions. TCRdb independently ran MiXCR on the multiplex PCR reads; one entry per CDR3 protein. The sample yields more than 300,000 distinct CDR3 sequences, about 19% seen once. The trim removed 5 bases at V and 0 bases at J, leaving 9 bases unmatched. The CDR3 spans 17 residues. CDR1 is SGHAT and CDR2 is FQNNGV in the germline V gene.

Sequencing used peripheral blood mononuclear cells (PBMCs), obtained when the disease was refractory, from a patient treated with antithyroid drugs. The J gene is TRBJ2-2, the V gene TRBV11-2, with 7 bases that match TRBD1. The sequence was collected from a female donor with Graves disease. The DNA for the CDR3 is TGTGCCAGCAGCGTCCGGGACAGACTCGCGAACACCGGGGAGCTGTTTTTT. Its translation: CASSVRDRLANTGELFF. Combining the CDR3 with reference TRBV11-2 and TRBJ2-2 gives the whole variable domain EAGVAQSPRYKIIEKRQSVAFWCNPISGHATLYWYQQILGQGPKLLIQFQNNGVVDDSQLPKDRFSAERLKGVDSTLKIQPAKLEDSAVYLCASSVRDRLANTGELFFGEGSRLTVL.